Listed here are 25 T cell receptor beta chains from one sample, sequenced in a study of PD-1 blockade in classical Hodgkin lymphoma. Libraries were prepared by immunoSEQ multiplex PCR; TCRdb keeps only in-frame clonotypes and omits some of them. The sample contains 25,000 to 30,000 clones, roughly 70% of which appear only once. All trial patients relapsed after autologous stem cell transplantation. The source was peripheral blood mononuclear cells (PBMCs), collected before the second cycle of nivolumab. The receptors here all came from a human donor with classical Hodgkin lymphoma.

The chain recombines TRBV7-2 with TRBJ1-4; possible D gene TRBD1, 5 bases. The CDR3 is 16 residues long. V lost 4 bases to trimming and J lost 8 bases, with 20 bases between them. Germline V gene sequence: CDR1 SGHTA, CDR2 FQGNSA. The CDR3 loop reads CASSSLGPRGREKLFF. CDR3 coding DNA: TGTGCCAGCAGCTCTTTGGGCCCGCGGGGGAGGGAAAAACTGTTTTTT. The full variable domain, with the rest looked up from reference TRBV7-2 and TRBJ1-4, is GAGVSQSPSNKVTEKGKDVELRCDPISGHTALYWYRQSLGQGLEFLIYFQGNSAPDKSGLPSDRFSAERTGGSVSTLTIQRTQQEDSAVYLCASSSLGPRGREKLFFGSGTQLSVL.

The chain has TRBV29-1 and TRBJ1-2, with a tentative D call TRBD1 (5 bases). The CDR3 length is 13 residues. V gave up 7 bases and J gave up 5 bases, with 17 bases separating them. The germline V gene has CDR1 SQVTM and CDR2 ANQGSEA. In DNA form, the CDR3 reads TGCAGCGCCGGGGGGGAACCTGATTATGGCTACACCTTC. It yields the protein CSAGGEPDYGYTF.

This chain connects TRBV5-1 to TRBJ2-5; TRBD2 agrees at 12 bases. J lost 2 bases, V lost 4 bases, and 6 bases had no gene match. Germline V gene sequence: CDR1 SGHRS, CDR2 YFSETQ. This CDR3 contains 16 residues. The CDR3: CASSPSGLAGQETQYF. The CDR3 nucleotides read TGCGCCAGCAGCCCGAGCGGACTAGCGGGGCAAGAGACCCAGTACTTC.

The V gene is TRBV30, the J gene TRBJ1-3, with D tentatively TRBD1 (6 bases). V was pared by 0 bases and J by 0 bases, with 12 bases between. Germline V gene lookup returns CDR1 GTSNPN and CDR2 SVGIG (reference sequence). The CDR3 totals 16 residues. The CDR3 DNA is TGTGCCTGGAGTGTACCGGGGGGCACCTCTGGAAACACCATATATTTT. It yields the protein CAWSVPGGTSGNTIYF.

This chain joins TRBV5-1 and TRBJ2-5; TRBD1 is a possible D gene (5 bases). The CDR3 is made up of 17 amino acids. V was clipped by 1 base and J by 0 bases, with 16 bases between them. Germline V gives CDR1 SGHRS, CDR2 YFSETQ. The CDR3 region has the DNA TGCGCCAGCAGCTTGCGTATCACCCCAGGGAACCAAGAGACCCAGTACTTC. This translates into CASSLRITPGNQETQYF.

The genes are TRBV6-5 and TRBJ1-4; D might be TRBD1 (6 bases). The CDR3 sequence is 11 residues long. The V gene's germline CDR1 is MNHEY and CDR2 SVGAGI. Between the trimmed V and J ends, which lost 5 bases and 10 bases, there was a span of 8 bases. This CDR3 reads CASSLQGKLFF. CDR3 sequence (DNA): TGTGCCAGCAGTCTACAGGGAAAACTGTTTTTT.

This sequence joins TRBV10-3 and TRBJ1-5, with no clear D. CDR1 and CDR2 (germline): ENHRY, SYGVKD. The CDR3 runs to 15 residues. Trimming removed 7 bases at V and 5 bases at J, with 18 bases between. Written as DNA, the CDR3 is TGTGCCATCATCCGAGTTGACAAGACCGATCAGCCCCAGCATTTT. This translates into CAIIRVDKTDQPQHF.

This chain connects TRBV2 to TRBJ2-7; D uncertain. V was cut by 5 bases and J by 2 bases, with 10 bases left in between. The CDR3 loop spans 13 amino acids. Germline V gene data show CDR1 as SNHLY and CDR2 as FYNNEI. The CDR3 bases are TGTGCCAGCAGTCCCCAGAAACCCTACGAGCAGTACGTC. It codes for CASSPQKPYEQYV.

This chain joins TRBV28 and TRBJ2-5; maybe TRBD1 (6 bases). The CDR3 sequence is 13 residues long. V was pared by 6 bases and J by 7 bases, with 15 bases between. Germline CDR1 is MDHEN and CDR2 is SYDVKM. DNA for the CDR3: TGTGCCAGCAGCCATGGGGGCGCGGGGACCCAGTACTTC. This codes for CASSHGGAGTQYF.

This chain uses TRBV6-6 with TRBJ1-1; TRBD1 is a possible D gene (5 bases). This CDR3 has 14 amino acids. The germline gives CDR1 MNHNY, CDR2 SVGAGI (reference sequence). Between the trimmed V and J ends, which lost 6 bases and 1 base, there was a span of 12 bases. The CDR3 here is CASSQGTANTEAFF. DNA of the CDR3: TGTGCCAGCAGCCAGGGCACTGCGAACACTGAAGCTTTCTTT.

This clone was counted only a few times. V is TRBV10-3 and J is TRBJ1-1; 8 bases are shared with TRBD1. CDR3 size: 14 residues. Losses at the gene ends were 4 bases for V and 5 bases for J; bases not matched to a gene: 6. In germline, CDR1 is ENHRY, CDR2 SYGVKD. The CDR3: CAISVGQGLTEAFF. The CDR3 DNA reads as TGTGCCATCAGTGTAGGACAGGGTTTGACTGAAGCTTTCTTT.

The chain couples TRBV7-2 to TRBJ2-2; tentative D call: TRBD2 (5 bases). The CDR3 is 13 amino acids. V gave up 5 bases and J gave up 6 bases, with 10 bases separating them. From germline, CDR1 is SGHTA and CDR2 FQGNSA. CDR3 in DNA: TGTGCCAGCAGCCCGACACTAGCCGGGGAGCTGTTTTTT. Its protein product is CASSPTLAGELFF.

This clone was picked up a small number of times. This chain connects TRBV28 to TRBJ2-1; no definite D call. Trimming stripped 5 bases from V and 3 bases from J, with 11 bases between. The germline gives CDR1 MDHEN, CDR2 SYDVKM. The CDR3 totals 14 residues. In nucleotides, the CDR3 is TGTGCCAGCAGTCTGATAGCAGGCTACAATGAGCAGTTCTTC. Amino acids: CASSLIAGYNEQFF.

The rearrangement links TRBV7-2 to TRBJ2-1; 11 positions agree with TRBD2. V shed 5 bases, J shed 6 bases, and the junction held 9 bases outside the gene matches. This CDR3 region has 16 residues. The germline CDR1 and CDR2 sequences are SGHTA and FQGNSA. The CDR3, as DNA: TGTGCCAGCAGCCCGGGGACTAGCGGAACCCCCAATGAGCAGTTCTTC. Residues: CASSPGTSGTPNEQFF. Together with reference TRBV7-2 and TRBJ2-1, the CDR3 gives the full variable domain: GAGVSQSPSNKVTEKGKDVELRCDPISGHTALYWYRQSLGQGLEFLIYFQGNSAPDKSGLPSDRFSAERTGGSVSTLTIQRTQQEDSAVYLCASSPGTSGTPNEQFFGPGTRLTVL.

The chain carries TRBV7-9 and TRBJ1-2; tentatively, D is TRBD1 (5 bases). The CDR3 covers 12 residues. The V gene lost 1 base and the J gene lost 6 bases, with 6 bases spanning the gap. Germline V CDR1 and CDR2: SEHNR, FQNEAQ (reference sequence). CDR3 residues: CASSLEGNGYTF. The CDR3 DNA follows: TGTGCCAGCAGCTTAGAGGGGAATGGCTACACCTTC.

The V gene is TRBV6-1, the J gene TRBJ2-7; tentative D call: TRBD1 (5 bases). Deletions cut 1 base from V and 4 bases from J, with 17 bases between. The germline V gene has CDR1 MNHNS and CDR2 SASEGT. The CDR3 covers 16 residues. The CDR3 coding sequence is TGTGCCAGCAGTGAAGAGACCTATTTTACAGGTTACGAGCAGTACGTC. Encoded protein: CASSEETYFTGYEQYV.

The V gene is TRBV9, the J gene TRBJ2-3; possibly TRBD2 for D (5 bases). Germline V gives CDR1 SGDLS, CDR2 YYNGEE. Trimming pared 1 base from V and 1 base from J, leaving 10 bases between. This CDR3 region has 15 residues. CDR3 in amino acids: CASSVRGSGTDTQYF. The CDR3 DNA reads TGTGCCAGCAGCGTACGAGGGAGTGGCACAGATACGCAGTATTTT.

This clone was seen ten or more times. The chain uses TRBV1 and TRBJ1-5; TRBD1, the table's D call, was not compared with the DNA. TRBV1 is a pseudogene segment. The CDR3 runs to 18 residues. CDR3 DNA: TGCACCAGCAGCCAGAAAAAGCGACCCCGGGACAGGGGCCAGCCCCAGCATTTT. This sequence encodes CTSSQKKRPRDRGQPQHF.

The V gene is TRBV19, the J gene TRBJ2-1, with D possibly matching TRBD1 (6 bases). In germline, CDR1 is LNHDA, CDR2 SQIVND (reference sequence). The CDR3 extends over 12 amino acids. The germline V and J ends were trimmed by 3 bases and 12 bases, with 12 bases remaining between them. In DNA, the CDR3 is TGTGCCAGTAGTATTCTACAGGGACGGCAGTTCTTC. Translating gives CASSILQGRQFF.

The chain combines TRBV5-1 with TRBJ1-4; perhaps TRBD1 as D (5 bases). V lost 0 bases and J lost 0, with 15 bases in between. Germline lookup yields CDR1 SGHRS and CDR2 YFSETQ. The CDR3 runs to 18 residues. CDR3 sequence reads: CASSLASLGLATNEKLFF. CDR3 DNA: TGCGCCAGCAGCTTGGCCTCTTTGGGACTTGCAACTAATGAAAAACTGTTTTTT.

Remarks on this clone: In the same sample, other DNA sequences code for this CDR3. This chain connects TRBV9 to TRBJ1-2; D gene unclear. Per the germline V gene, CDR1 is SGDLS and CDR2 is YYNGEE. Trimming left V 2 bases short and J 3 bases short, with 8 bases between. CDR3 length equals 13 residues. The CDR3 reads CASSVGGDYGYTF. As DNA, the CDR3 is TGTGCCAGCAGCGTCGGAGGAGACTATGGCTACACCTTC.

The chain has TRBV19 and TRBJ2-2, with D maybe TRBD2 (6 bases). CDR3 length: 18 amino acids. With 1 base removed from V and 0 bases from J, the gap between germline ends came to 15 bases. Germline CDR1 and CDR2: LNHDA and SQIVND (reference sequence). The CDR3 coding sequence is TGTGCCAGTAGTATAGTAACCGGAGGGACCACGAACACCGGGGAGCTGTTTTTT. The encoded protein is CASSIVTGGTTNTGELFF. Supplemented by reference TRBV19 and TRBJ2-2, the full variable domain reads DGGITQSPKYLFRKEGQNVTLSCEQNLNHDAMYWYRQDPGQGLRLIYYSQIVNDFQKGDIAEGYSVSREKKESFPLTVTSAQKNPTAFYLCASSIVTGGTTNTGELFFGEGSRLTVL.

The chain recombines TRBV6-5 with TRBJ1-1, with a tentative D call TRBD1 (6 bases). This CDR3 spans 15 amino acids. Trimming removed 6 bases at V and 3 bases at J, with 17 bases between. Germline V gene lookup returns CDR1 MNHEY and CDR2 SVGAGI. CDR3 residues: CASSLDGGLDTEAFF. The CDR3 DNA reads TGTGCCAGCAGCCTCGACGGGGGGCTGGACACTGAAGCTTTCTTT.

The chain carries TRBV10-3 and TRBJ1-1; possible D gene TRBD1, 6 bases. The ends were cut back, 0 bases at V and 5 bases at J, with 13 bases in the middle. The V gene's germline CDR1 is ENHRY and CDR2 SYGVKD. CDR3 length: 15 amino acids. The CDR3 region is CAISESGQMETEAFF. The CDR3, as DNA: TGTGCCATCAGTGAGTCCGGACAGATGGAAACTGAAGCTTTCTTT.

This chain uses TRBV5-1 with TRBJ2-1; 8 bases are a match to TRBD1. This CDR3 region has 14 residues. The germline CDR1 and CDR2 sequences are SGHRS and YFSETQ. Trimming cost V 7 bases and J 3 bases; bases outside gene matches: 6. CDR3 nucleotide sequence: TGCGCCAGCGAGGCAGGGGGCTACTACAATGAGCAGTTCTTC. This translates into CASEAGGYYNEQFF.